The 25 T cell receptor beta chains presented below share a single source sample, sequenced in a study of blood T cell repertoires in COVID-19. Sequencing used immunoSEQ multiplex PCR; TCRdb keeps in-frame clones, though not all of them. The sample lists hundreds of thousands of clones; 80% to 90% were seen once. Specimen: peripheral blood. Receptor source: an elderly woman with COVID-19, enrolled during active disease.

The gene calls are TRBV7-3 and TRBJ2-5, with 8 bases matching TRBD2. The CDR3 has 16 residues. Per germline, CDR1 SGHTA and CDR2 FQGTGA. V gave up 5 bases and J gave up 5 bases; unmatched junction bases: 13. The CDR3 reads CASSLNSGTGGETQYF. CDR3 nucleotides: TGTGCCAGCAGCCTGAACTCCGGGACGGGAGGGGAGACCCAGTACTTC.

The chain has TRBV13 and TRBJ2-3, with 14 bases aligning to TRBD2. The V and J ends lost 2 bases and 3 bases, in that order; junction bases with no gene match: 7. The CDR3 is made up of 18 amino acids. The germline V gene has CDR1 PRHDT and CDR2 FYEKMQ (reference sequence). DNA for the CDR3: TGTGCCAGCAGCTTAACGGGACTAGCGGGAGAAGGGACAGATACGCAGTATTTT. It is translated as CASSLTGLAGEGTDTQYF. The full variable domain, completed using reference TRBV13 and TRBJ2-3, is AAGVIQSPRHLIKEKRETATLKCYPIPRHDTVYWYQQGPGQDPQFLISFYEKMQSDKGSIPDRFSAQQFSDYHSELNMSSLELGDSALYFCASSLTGLAGEGTDTQYFGPGTRLTVL.

CDR3 protein: CATGTANTEAFF. The CDR3 DNA sequence: TGTGCCACCGGGACAGCCAACACTGAAGCTTTCTTT. The chain couples TRBV15 to TRBJ1-1; 7 bases agree with TRBD1. V trimming: 8 bases; J trimming: 2 bases; junction bases outside the gene matches: 2. The CDR3 covers 12 residues. Germline V gives CDR1 LNHNV, CDR2 YYDKDF (reference sequence).

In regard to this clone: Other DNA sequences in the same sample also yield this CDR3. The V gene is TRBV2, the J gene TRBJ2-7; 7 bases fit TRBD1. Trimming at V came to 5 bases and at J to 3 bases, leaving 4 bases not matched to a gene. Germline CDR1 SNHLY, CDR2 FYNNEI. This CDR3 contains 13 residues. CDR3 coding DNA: TGTGCCAGCAGTCGACAGGGTGGCTACGAGCAGTACTTC. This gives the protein CASSRQGGYEQYF.

CDR3 DNA: TGCGCCAGCAGGAGGACAGGGCGAAACACCGGGGAGCTGTTTTTT. The encoded protein is CASRRTGRNTGELFF. The V call is TRBV4-1, the J call TRBJ2-2, with 8 bases identical to TRBD1. After removal of 6 bases from V and 2 bases from J, the junction contained 5 bases not matched to a gene. Germline V lookup: CDR1 MGHRA, CDR2 YSYEKL. This CDR3 contains 15 residues.

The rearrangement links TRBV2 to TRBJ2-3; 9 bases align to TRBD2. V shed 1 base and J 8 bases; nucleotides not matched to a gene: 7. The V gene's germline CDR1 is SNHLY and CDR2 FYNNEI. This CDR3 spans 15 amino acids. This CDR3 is CASSEVAGGSGTQYF. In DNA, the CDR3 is TGTGCCAGCAGTGAAGTGGCGGGGGGGTCTGGTACGCAGTATTTT.

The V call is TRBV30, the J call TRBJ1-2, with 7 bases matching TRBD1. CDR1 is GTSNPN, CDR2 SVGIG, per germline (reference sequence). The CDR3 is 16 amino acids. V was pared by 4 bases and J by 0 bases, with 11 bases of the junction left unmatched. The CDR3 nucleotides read TGTGCCTGGAAGGACAGGCCACCAACAGCTAACTATGGCTACACCTTC. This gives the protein CAWKDRPPTANYGYTF.

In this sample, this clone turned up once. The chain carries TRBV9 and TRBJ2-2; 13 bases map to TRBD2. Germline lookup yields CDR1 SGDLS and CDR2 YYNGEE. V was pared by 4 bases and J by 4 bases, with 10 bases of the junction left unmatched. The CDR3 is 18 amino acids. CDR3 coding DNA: TGTGCCAGCAGCCCCCGGACTAGCGGGAGTTGGAGCACCGGGGAGCTGTTTTTT. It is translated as CASSPRTSGSWSTGELFF.

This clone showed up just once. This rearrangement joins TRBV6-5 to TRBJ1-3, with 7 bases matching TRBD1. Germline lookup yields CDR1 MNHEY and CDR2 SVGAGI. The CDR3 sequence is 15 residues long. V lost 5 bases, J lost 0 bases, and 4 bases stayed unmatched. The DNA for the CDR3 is TGTGCCAGCAGTCCACAGGGGAGCTCTGGAAACACCATATATTTT. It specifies CASSPQGSSGNTIYF.

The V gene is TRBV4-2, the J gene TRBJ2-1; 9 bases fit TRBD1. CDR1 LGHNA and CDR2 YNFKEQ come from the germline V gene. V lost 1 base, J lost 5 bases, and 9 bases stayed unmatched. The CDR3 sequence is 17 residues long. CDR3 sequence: CASSQVGGQGFNNEQFF. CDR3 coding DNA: TGTGCCAGCAGCCAAGTTGGTGGACAGGGGTTTAACAATGAGCAGTTCTTC.

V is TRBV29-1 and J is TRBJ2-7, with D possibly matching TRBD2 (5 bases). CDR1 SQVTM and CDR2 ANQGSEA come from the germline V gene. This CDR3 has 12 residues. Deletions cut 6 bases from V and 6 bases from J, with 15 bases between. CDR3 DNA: TGCAGCGTCGATCCGGGGAGTAGCGAGCAGTACTTC. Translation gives CSVDPGSSEQYF.

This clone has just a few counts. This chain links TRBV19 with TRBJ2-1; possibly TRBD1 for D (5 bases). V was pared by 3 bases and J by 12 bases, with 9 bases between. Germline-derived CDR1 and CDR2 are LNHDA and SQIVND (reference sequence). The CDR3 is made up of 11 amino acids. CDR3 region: CASSMSGRQFF. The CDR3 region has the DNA TGTGCCAGTAGTATGTCAGGGCGGCAGTTCTTC. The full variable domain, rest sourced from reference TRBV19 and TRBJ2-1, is DGGITQSPKYLFRKEGQNVTLSCEQNLNHDAMYWYRQDPGQGLRLIYYSQIVNDFQKGDIAEGYSVSREKKESFPLTVTSAQKNPTAFYLCASSMSGRQFFGPGTRLTVL.

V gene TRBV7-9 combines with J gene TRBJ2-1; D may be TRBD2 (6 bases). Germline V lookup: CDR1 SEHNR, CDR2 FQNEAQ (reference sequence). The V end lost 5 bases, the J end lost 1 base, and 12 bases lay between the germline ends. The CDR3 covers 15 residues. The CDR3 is CASSPRAGSYNEQFF. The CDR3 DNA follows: TGTGCCAGCAGCCCACGGGCGGGGTCCTACAATGAGCAGTTCTTC.

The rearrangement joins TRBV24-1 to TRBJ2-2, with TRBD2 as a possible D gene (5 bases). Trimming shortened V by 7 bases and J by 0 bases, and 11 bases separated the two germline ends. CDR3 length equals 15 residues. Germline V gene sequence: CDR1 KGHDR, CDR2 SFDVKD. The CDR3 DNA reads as TGTGCCACCAGGGCGGACGGGACGAACACCGGGGAGCTGTTTTTT. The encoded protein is CATRADGTNTGELFF.

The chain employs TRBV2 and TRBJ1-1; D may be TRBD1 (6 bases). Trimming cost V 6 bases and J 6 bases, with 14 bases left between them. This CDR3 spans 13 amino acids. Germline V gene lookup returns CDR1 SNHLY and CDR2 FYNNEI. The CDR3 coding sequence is TGTGCCAGCAGAGGACAGCTGGTGTCTGAAGCTTTCTTT. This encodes CASRGQLVSEAFF.

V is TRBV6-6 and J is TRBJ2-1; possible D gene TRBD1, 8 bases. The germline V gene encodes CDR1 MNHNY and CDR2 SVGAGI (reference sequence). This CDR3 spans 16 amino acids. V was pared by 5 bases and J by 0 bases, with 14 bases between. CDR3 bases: TGTGCCAGCAGTCTACAGGGGGGGGGCTCCTACAATGAGCAGTTCTTC. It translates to CASSLQGGGSYNEQFF.

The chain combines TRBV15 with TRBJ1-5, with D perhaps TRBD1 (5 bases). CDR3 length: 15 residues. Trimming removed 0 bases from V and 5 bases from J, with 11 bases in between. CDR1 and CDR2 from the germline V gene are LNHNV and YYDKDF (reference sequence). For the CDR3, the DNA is TGTGCCACCAGCAGAGATGGGCGGGGGGATCAGCCCCAGCATTTT. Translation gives CATSRDGRGDQPQHF.

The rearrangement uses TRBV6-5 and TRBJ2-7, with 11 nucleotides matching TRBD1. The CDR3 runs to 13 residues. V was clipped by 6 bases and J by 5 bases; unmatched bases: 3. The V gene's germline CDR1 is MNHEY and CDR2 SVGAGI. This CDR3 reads CASRRDRGNEQYF. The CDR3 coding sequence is TGTGCCAGCAGAAGGGACAGGGGGAACGAGCAGTACTTC.

The CDR3 loop is CASSYSIRYRADYGYTF. The CDR3 nucleotides read TGTGCCAGCAGTTACTCGATCCGTTACAGGGCTGACTATGGCTACACCTTC. This chain links TRBV6-2 or TRBV6-3 with TRBJ1-2; perhaps TRBD1 as D (6 bases). The CDR3 consists of 17 residues. Trimming took 0 bases from V and 3 from J, leaving 17 bases between them. The germline V gene encodes CDR1 MNHEY and CDR2 SVGEGT.

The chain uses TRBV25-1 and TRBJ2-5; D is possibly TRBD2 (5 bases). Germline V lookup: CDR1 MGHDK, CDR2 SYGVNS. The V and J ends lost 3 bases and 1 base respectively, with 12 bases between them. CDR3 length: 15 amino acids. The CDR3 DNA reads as TGTGCCAGCAGTGACCCGGGGAGTCCCCAAGAGACCCAGTACTTC. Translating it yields CASSDPGSPQETQYF.

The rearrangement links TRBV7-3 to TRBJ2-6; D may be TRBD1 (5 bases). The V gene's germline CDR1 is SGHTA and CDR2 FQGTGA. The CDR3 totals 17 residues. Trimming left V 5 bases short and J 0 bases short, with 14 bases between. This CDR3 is CASSPRQPRSGANVLTF. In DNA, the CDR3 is TGTGCCAGCAGCCCAAGACAGCCCCGCTCTGGGGCCAACGTCCTGACTTTC. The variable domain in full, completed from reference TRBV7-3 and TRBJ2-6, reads GAGVSQTPSNKVTEKGKYVELRCDPISGHTALYWYRQSLGQGPEFLIYFQGTGAADDSGLPNDRFFAVRPEGSVSTLKIQRTERGDSAVYLCASSPRQPRSGANVLTFGAGSRLTVL.

The chain's CDR3 is CASSLTSGAPTDTQYF. CDR3 DNA: TGTGCCAGCAGCTTAACTAGCGGGGCTCCCACAGATACGCAGTATTTT. The chain joins TRBV7-3 to TRBJ2-3; TRBD2 agrees at 8 bases. In germline, CDR1 is SGHTA, CDR2 FQGTGA. This CDR3 is built from 16 residues. V trimming: 0 bases; J trimming: 2 bases; junction bases outside the gene matches: 4. Filled out from reference TRBV7-3 and TRBJ2-3, the complete variable domain reads GAGVSQTPSNKVTEKGKYVELRCDPISGHTALYWYRQSLGQGPEFLIYFQGTGAADDSGLPNDRFFAVRPEGSVSTLKIQRTERGDSAVYLCASSLTSGAPTDTQYFGPGTRLTVL.

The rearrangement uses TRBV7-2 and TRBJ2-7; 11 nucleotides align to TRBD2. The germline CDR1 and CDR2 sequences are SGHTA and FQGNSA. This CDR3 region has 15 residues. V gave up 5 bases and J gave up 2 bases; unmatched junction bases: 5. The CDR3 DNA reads TGTGCCAGCAGCAAAGGACTAGCGGGCACCTACGAGCAGTACTTC. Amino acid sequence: CASSKGLAGTYEQYF.

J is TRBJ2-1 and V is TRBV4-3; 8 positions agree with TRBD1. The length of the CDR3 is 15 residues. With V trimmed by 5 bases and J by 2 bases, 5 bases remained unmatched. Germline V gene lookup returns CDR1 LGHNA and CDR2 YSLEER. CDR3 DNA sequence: TGCGCCAGCAGCGGGCAGGGGGCTCCCTACAATGAGCAGTTCTTC. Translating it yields CASSGQGAPYNEQFF.

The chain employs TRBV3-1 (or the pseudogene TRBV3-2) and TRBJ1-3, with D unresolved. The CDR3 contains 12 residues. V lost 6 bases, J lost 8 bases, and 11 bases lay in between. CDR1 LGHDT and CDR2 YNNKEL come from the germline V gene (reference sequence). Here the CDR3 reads CASSQTRDTIYF. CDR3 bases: TGTGCCAGCAGTCAAACTCGTGACACCATATATTTT.